Each of the 19 T cell receptor beta chains below was sequenced from the same sample in a study of blood T cell repertoires in COVID-19. TCRdb keeps only in-frame clones here, not all; method: immunoSEQ multiplex PCR. The data show roughly 200,000 clones, more than 80% seen once. The source material was PBMCs or T cells enriched from blood (not recorded which). These receptor sequences come from a man between 25 and 39 years old who had recovered from COVID-19.

DNA for the CDR3: TGTGCCAGCAGTTACTCGGGCGGGACAGACTACGAGCAGTACTTC. It codes for CASSYSGGTDYEQYF. This chain uses TRBV6-5 with TRBJ2-7, with D perhaps TRBD1 (7 bases). The CDR3 has 15 residues. Germline V gene lookup returns CDR1 MNHEY and CDR2 SVGAGI. Trimming removed 0 bases from V and 3 bases from J, with 12 bases in between.

The CDR3 sequence is CASRETGSWANVLTF. The CDR3 coding sequence is TGTGCCAGTAGGGAAACAGGGTCGTGGGCCAACGTCCTGACTTTC. The rearrangement links TRBV19 to TRBJ2-6, with D perhaps matching TRBD1 (6 bases). Germline V lookup: CDR1 LNHDA, CDR2 SQIVND (reference sequence). With 6 bases removed from V and 5 bases from J, the gap between germline ends came to 14 bases. The CDR3 consists of 15 residues. The whole variable domain, remainder taken from reference TRBV19 and TRBJ2-6, is DGGITQSPKYLFRKEGQNVTLSCEQNLNHDAMYWYRQDPGQGLRLIYYSQIVNDFQKGDIAEGYSVSREKKESFPLTVTSAQKNPTAFYLCASRETGSWANVLTFGAGSRLTVL.

The chain carries TRBV19 and TRBJ1-3, with D unclear. The CDR3 is made up of 15 amino acids. V lost 7 bases and J lost 2, with 15 bases in between. Looked up from germline, CDR1 is LNHDA and CDR2 is SQIVND (reference sequence). CDR3 loop: CASISQSGAGNTIYF. CDR3 nucleotide sequence: TGTGCCAGTATCTCACAGTCCGGGGCTGGAAACACCATATATTTT.

The V call is TRBV3-1 (or the pseudogene TRBV3-2), the J call TRBJ1-4; D may be TRBD1 (5 bases). V lost 6 bases, J lost 5 bases, and 13 bases lay in between. The CDR3 spans 14 residues. Germline-derived CDR1 and CDR2 are LGHDT and YNNKEL (reference sequence). CDR3 protein: CASSSGPPNEKLFF. For the CDR3, the DNA is TGTGCCAGCAGTTCAGGGCCGCCAAATGAAAAACTGTTTTTT.

The chain links TRBV18 to TRBJ2-5; weak D call: TRBD2 (6 bases). Germline-derived CDR1 and CDR2 are KGHSH and LQKENI. Trimming shortened V by 5 bases and J by 3 bases, and 16 bases separated the two germline ends. The CDR3 runs to 15 residues. CDR3 coding DNA: TGTGCCAGCTCAGTCGGGACTTCTACGAAAGAGACCCAGTACTTC. Encoded protein: CASSVGTSTKETQYF.

The CDR3 reads CSANDNEQYF. The CDR3 DNA reads TGCAGTGCTAACGACAACGAGCAGTACTTC. V usage is TRBV20-1 and J usage is TRBJ2-7; D remains ambiguous. V was clipped by 4 bases and J by 5 bases, with 6 bases between them. The germline V gene encodes CDR1 DFQATT and CDR2 SNEGSKA (reference sequence). CDR3 size: 10 residues.

The genes are TRBV9 and TRBJ2-3; D remains unclear. The CDR3 has 12 amino acids. Between the trimmed V and J ends, which lost 2 bases and 3 bases, there was a span of 4 bases. The germline CDR1 and CDR2 sequences are SGDLS and YYNGEE. CDR3: CASSVSTDTQYF. The CDR3 coding sequence is TGTGCCAGCAGCGTCTCTACAGATACGCAGTATTTT.

This clone was observed a few times. V usage is TRBV5-4 and J usage is TRBJ2-7; 9 bases are a match to TRBD1. With V trimmed by 4 bases and J by 5 bases, 7 bases remained unmatched. Germline V gene sequence: CDR1 SGHNT, CDR2 YYREEE (reference sequence). CDR3 size: 14 residues. This chain's CDR3 is CASSGTGLRDEQYF. The CDR3 DNA follows: TGTGCCAGCAGCGGGACAGGGTTGAGAGACGAGCAGTACTTC.

The J gene is TRBJ2-1, the V gene TRBV6-4, with D unclear. The CDR3 is 15 amino acids. Looked up from germline, CDR1 is MRHNA and CDR2 is SNTAGT. Trimming shortened V by 2 bases and J by 0 bases, and 8 bases separated the two germline ends. The CDR3 reads CASSDKASSYNEQFF. The CDR3 DNA follows: TGTGCCAGCAGTGACAAGGCTAGCTCCTACAATGAGCAGTTCTTC.

The gene calls are TRBV5-6 and TRBJ1-6; weak D call: TRBD1 (5 bases). V was pared by 0 bases and J by 10 bases, with 11 bases between. The germline V gene encodes CDR1 SGHDT and CDR2 YYEEEE. This CDR3 is 14 amino acids long. Written as DNA, the CDR3 is TGTGCCAGCAGCTTGGCGGGGGGTAGCTCACCCCTCCACTTT. Translating gives CASSLAGGSSPLHF.

The J gene is TRBJ1-4, the V gene TRBV18; TRBD1 agrees at 9 bases. The CDR3 contains 16 residues. Germline CDR1 KGHSH, CDR2 LQKENI. The V segment lost 3 bases and the J segment 4 bases; nucleotides outside the gene matches: 6. The CDR3 sequence: CASSPATGGINEKLFF. CDR3 bases: TGTGCCAGCTCACCCGCCACAGGGGGCATTAATGAAAAACTGTTTTTT.

This clone was observed a handful of times. The chain couples TRBV6-5 to TRBJ1-1; D ambiguous. Trimming removed 4 bases from V and 1 base from J, with 7 bases in between. CDR3 length: 13 amino acids. Germline-derived CDR1 and CDR2 are MNHEY and SVGAGI. The CDR3 DNA sequence: TGTGCCAGCAGTTGGGCCAAGAACACTGAAGCTTTCTTT. Protein sequence: CASSWAKNTEAFF.

The genes are TRBV6-5 and TRBJ1-1, with 8 bases lining up with TRBD1. The CDR3 covers 15 residues. V was clipped by 6 bases and J by 1 base; unmatched bases: 7. CDR1 is MNHEY, CDR2 SVGAGI, per germline. CDR3 in amino acids: CASRRPGTGNTEAFF. In nucleotides, the CDR3 is TGTGCCAGCAGACGACCCGGGACAGGGAACACTGAAGCTTTCTTT.

As concerns this clone: An end of the junction differs from the germline gene, which may be a read error. This rearrangement joins TRBV19 to TRBJ1-2, with 7 bases fitting TRBD1. CDR3 size: 16 residues. Germline V CDR1 and CDR2: LNHDA, SQIVND (reference sequence). The CDR3 spells CASSIEFPGQIYGYTF. In DNA form, the CDR3 reads TGCGCCAGTAGTATCGAGTTCCCGGGACAGATCTATGGCTACACCTTC.

The gene calls are TRBV24-1 and TRBJ2-3; possible D gene TRBD1, 6 bases. V shed 5 bases and J shed 1 base, with 15 bases lying between them. The CDR3 extends over 16 amino acids. Germline CDR1 KGHDR, CDR2 SFDVKD. This CDR3 is CATSVIADRRTDTQYF. In DNA form, the CDR3 reads TGTGCCACCAGTGTCATCGCGGACAGACGCACAGATACGCAGTATTTT.

V is TRBV10-3 and J is TRBJ1-6, with a weak D call TRBD1 (5 bases). The CDR3 spans 16 residues. V gave up 3 bases and J gave up 3 bases, with 12 bases separating them. Germline CDR1 ENHRY, CDR2 SYGVKD. The CDR3 loop is CAISEAGGGYNSPLHF. In nucleotides, the CDR3 is TGTGCCATCAGTGAAGCGGGGGGTGGCTATAATTCACCCCTCCACTTT.

This clone showed up just once. The genes are TRBV28 and TRBJ2-7, with D hard to call. Trimming took 2 bases from V and 0 from J, leaving 5 bases between them. Germline assignment: CDR1 MDHEN and CDR2 SYDVKM. This CDR3 comprises 13 residues. The CDR3 DNA reads as TGTGCCAGCAGTTTACAGGTCTCCTACGAGCAGTACTTC. Protein sequence: CASSLQVSYEQYF.

The rearrangement joins TRBV19 to TRBJ2-7, with unresolved D. The V gene lost 6 bases and the J gene lost 3 bases, with 6 bases spanning the gap. Germline CDR1 reads LNHDA; CDR2 reads SQIVND (reference sequence). This CDR3 is 11 amino acids long. The CDR3 region has the DNA TGTGCCAGTAGCTCCCGCTACGAGCAGTACTTC. Translating it yields CASSSRYEQYF.

J is TRBJ1-2 and V is TRBV7-9; 10 bases fit TRBD1. J gave up 7 bases and V 1 base, and 9 bases lay outside the gene matches. This CDR3 contains 16 residues. Germline V CDR1 and CDR2: SEHNR, FQNEAQ (reference sequence). As DNA, the CDR3 is TGTGCCAGCAGCTTAGGGGCCGGGACAGGGGATTCTGGCTACACCTTC. Translated: CASSLGAGTGDSGYTF.